What follows is one TCR beta chain and its context. The ends were cut back, 4 bases at V and 1 base at J, with 7 bases in the middle. This CDR3 has 14 residues. Germline CDR1 is MRHNA and CDR2 is SNTAGT. This sample stems from a study of blood T cell repertoires in COVID-19. Study-wide context: Sample material is recorded as cDNA or gDNA derived from T cells, B-cell-depleted T cells, or PBMCs.

The study recruited exposed participants who had met a COVID-19 case within 2 weeks before entry. Per the original methods: Quantification of nucleated cells was approximated via reference gene primer amplification. The table came from immunoSEQ multiplex PCR; TCRdb's copy has only in-frame clones and leaves some out. V, J and clone size are taken as reported in that table, and D and trimming were inferred from the DNA itself. The sample has about 300,000 clones, about 90% seen once. The sequencing sample was made of PBMCs or T cells enriched from blood (not recorded which). The sequence derives from a woman between 45 and 65 years old who had been exposed to COVID-19. The chain combines TRBV6-4 with TRBJ2-2; the D gene is possibly TRBD1 (6 bases). In nucleotides, the CDR3 is TGTGCCAGCAGTGTGACAGGGAACACCGGGGAGCTGTTTTTT. Protein sequence: CASSVTGNTGELFF.